Below are 18 T cell receptor beta chains sequenced from a single sample in a study of blood T cell repertoires in COVID-19. Clones were read by immunoSEQ multiplex PCR, and TCRdb kept only the in-frame ones, dropping some. Of roughly 300,000 clones in the sample, 80% to 95% were seen once. What was sequenced was PBMCs or T cells enriched from blood (not recorded which). The receptor source for this set is a woman aged 25-40 years who had recovered from COVID-19.

This sequence joins TRBV4-3 and TRBJ1-4; TRBD1 aligns across 9 bases. This CDR3 is 20 amino acids long. The germline V gene has CDR1 LGHNA and CDR2 YSLEER. The J segment lost 4 bases and the V segment lost 0 bases, leaving 15 bases of the junction unmatched. The CDR3 here is CASSQDLPLRDRASNEKLFF. The CDR3 region has the DNA TGCGCCAGCAGCCAAGACCTGCCCCTCCGGGACAGGGCGAGTAATGAAAAACTGTTTTTT.

J is TRBJ1-5 and V is TRBV6-5; D remains ambiguous. The CDR3 is 11 amino acids. V shed 4 bases and J shed 15 bases, with 13 bases lying between them. Per germline, CDR1 MNHEY and CDR2 SVGAGI. CDR3 sequence reads: CASSSGTESHF. Here the CDR3 DNA reads TGTGCCAGCAGTTCAGGAACAGAATCGCATTTT.

The gene calls are TRBV27 and TRBJ2-3, with D maybe TRBD1 (6 bases). CDR3 size: 15 residues. V lost 6 bases and J lost 0, with 13 bases in between. Germline V gene sequence: CDR1 MNHEY, CDR2 SMNVEV (reference sequence). CDR3 bases: TGTGCCAGCAGCCTATCCAGGGGAAGCACAGATACGCAGTATTTT. Encoded protein: CASSLSRGSTDTQYF.

This chain connects TRBV15 to TRBJ2-3; 8 bases are a match to TRBD2. CDR1 is LNHNV and CDR2 is YYDKDF in the germline V gene (reference sequence). The CDR3 consists of 15 residues. Germline trimming cut 3 bases from V and 0 bases from J; bases unmatched to any gene: 2. CDR3 in amino acids: CATSRAGGSTDTQYF. The DNA for the CDR3 is TGTGCCACCAGCAGGGCGGGGGGTAGCACAGATACGCAGTATTTT.

The rearrangement links TRBV7-3 to TRBJ2-2, with TRBD2 matching 10 bases. The CDR3 is 15 residues long. V shed 5 bases and J 6 bases; nucleotides not matched to a gene: 6. Germline V gene data show CDR1 as SGHTA and CDR2 as FQGTGA. The CDR3 here is CASSPTSGIPGELFF. CDR3 in DNA: TGTGCCAGCAGCCCCACTAGCGGGATTCCCGGGGAGCTGTTTTTT.

The chain couples TRBV5-5 to TRBJ2-7; possibly TRBD2 for D (6 bases). Trimming left V 3 bases short and J 3 bases short, with 16 bases between. Germline-derived CDR1 and CDR2 are SGHKS and YYEKEE (reference sequence). The CDR3 runs to 15 residues. The CDR3 region has the DNA TGTGCCAGCAGCTGGCGCGATGGGACTTACTACGAGCAGTACTTC. This encodes CASSWRDGTYYEQYF.

J is TRBJ2-5 and V is TRBV28; D not resolved. The CDR3 is 14 residues long. Trimming left V 6 bases short and J 4 bases short, with 15 bases between. Per the germline V gene, CDR1 is MDHEN and CDR2 is SYDVKM. The CDR3 spells CASRATRGRETQYF. DNA for the CDR3: TGTGCCAGCAGGGCAACCCGCGGCCGAGAGACCCAGTACTTC.

This clone was observed a single time. This chain uses TRBV15 with TRBJ1-1; unclear D gene. Trimming stripped 0 bases from V and 4 bases from J, with 6 bases between. The germline CDR1 and CDR2 sequences are LNHNV and YYDKDF (reference sequence). The CDR3 contains 13 residues. The CDR3 here is CATSRDIGTEAFF. The DNA for the CDR3 is TGTGCCACCAGCAGAGATATCGGCACTGAAGCTTTCTTT.

The chain carries TRBV4-3 and TRBJ2-1; 9 nucleotides agree with TRBD2. With 3 bases clipped from V and 2 bases from J, the junction kept 5 bases outside the gene matches. This CDR3 has 16 amino acids. Germline loops: CDR1 LGHNA, CDR2 YSLEER. The DNA for the CDR3 is TGCGCCAGCAGCCAGACTAGCGGTTCCCCCTACAATGAGCAGTTCTTC. It encodes CASSQTSGSPYNEQFF.

The V gene is TRBV7-3, the J gene TRBJ2-3; D perhaps matches TRBD1 (5 bases). This CDR3 region has 17 residues. In germline, CDR1 is SGHTA, CDR2 FQGTGA. Deletions cut 0 bases from V and 0 bases from J, with 13 bases between. The CDR3 region has the DNA TGTGCCAGCAGCTTAACGTTTGGGGCAGGTAGCACAGATACGCAGTATTTT. This sequence encodes CASSLTFGAGSTDTQYF.

This clone has a handful of counts. The chain has TRBV6-5 and TRBJ1-5, with D possibly being TRBD1 (6 bases). The CDR3 runs 13 residues. Germline lookup yields CDR1 MNHEY and CDR2 SVGAGI. V was cut by 8 bases and J by 5 bases, with 13 bases left in between. CDR3 residues: CASGPRGYQPQHF. As DNA, the CDR3 is TGTGCCAGCGGCCCCAGGGGTTATCAGCCCCAGCATTTT.

The chain has TRBV7-6 and TRBJ2-3; no firm D call. This CDR3 region has 15 residues. CDR1 and CDR2 (germline): SGHVS, FNYEAQ. Trimming removed 5 bases from V and 0 bases from J, with 12 bases in between. In DNA form, the CDR3 reads TGTGCCAGCAGCGCCCACAGAACTAGCACAGATACGCAGTATTTT. This codes for CASSAHRTSTDTQYF.

V gene TRBV7-8 combines with J gene TRBJ2-7; weak D call: TRBD1 (6 bases). Germline V gene lookup returns CDR1 SGHVS and CDR2 FQNEAQ. The CDR3 sequence is 15 residues long. The V and J ends lost 4 bases and 6 bases respectively, with 19 bases between them. The CDR3 is CASSSTGRNRFEQYF. CDR3 DNA: TGTGCCAGCAGCTCTACAGGGAGAAACCGTTTCGAGCAGTACTTC.

V gene TRBV7-8 combines with J gene TRBJ2-1, with 7 bases that match TRBD2. V was clipped by 1 base and J by 7 bases; unmatched bases: 4. Looked up from germline, CDR1 is SGHVS and CDR2 is FQNEAQ. The CDR3 spans 14 residues. The CDR3 sequence: CASSLGGLTNEQFF. CDR3 coding DNA: TGTGCCAGCAGCTTAGGGGGACTAACGAATGAGCAGTTCTTC.

This chain connects TRBV11-2 to TRBJ2-5; 7 positions agree with TRBD1. V was clipped by 2 bases and J by 5 bases; unmatched bases: 5. CDR1 and CDR2 (germline): SGHAT, FQNNGV. There are 14 residues in the CDR3. CDR3 nucleotides: TGTGCCAGCAGCTTACAAGGGGGCCGGGAGACCCAGTACTTC. It is translated as CASSLQGGRETQYF.

A remark on this clone: This sample includes further DNA sequences coding for the same CDR3. V and J are TRBV9 and TRBJ2-5, with no clear D. CDR1 SGDLS and CDR2 YYNGEE come from the germline V gene. This CDR3 is built from 13 residues. V lost 0 bases and J 1 base, leaving 4 bases between the germline ends. The CDR3 spells CASSVAGQETQYF. The CDR3 DNA reads as TGTGCCAGCAGCGTAGCCGGCCAAGAGACCCAGTACTTC.

V gene TRBV7-2 combines with J gene TRBJ2-4; TRBD1 is a possible D gene (6 bases). Germline V gene data show CDR1 as SGHTA and CDR2 as FQGNSA. This CDR3 is 17 amino acids long. V was cut by 1 base and J by 4 bases, with 17 bases left in between. CDR3 DNA: TGTGCCAGCAGCTTAGTTGGTGGCGCAGGGGCAAAAAACATTCAGTACTTC. As protein: CASSLVGGAGAKNIQYF.

V and J are TRBV4-2 and TRBJ1-6, with D uncertain. The germline CDR1 and CDR2 sequences are LGHNA and YNFKEQ. Trimming shortened V by 3 bases and J by 10 bases, and 10 bases separated the two germline ends. This CDR3 has 13 residues. The CDR3 spells CASSQPDPSPLHF. For the CDR3, the DNA is TGTGCCAGCAGCCAGCCAGATCCGTCACCCCTCCACTTT.